This passage covers 12 T cell receptor beta chains from one sample sequenced in a study of persistence of HIV-infected CD4 T cells. Overlapping HIV-1 Gag 15-mer peptides at 0.85 to 1 ug per peptide per mL were used. Memory cells lacking CD40L and CD69 with high CD45RO were sorted. Sequencing used immunoSEQ version 4 in survey mode. TCRdb's copy holds only in-frame clones and misses some; the assay was immunoSEQ multiplex PCR. The sample lists over 60,000 clones, 70% to 75% occurring once. No cognate antigen is known for these TCRs. The material sequenced was CD4+ T cells sorted from PBMCs after roughly 20-hour stimulation, taken from a patient who received antiretroviral therapy. These receptor sequences come from an adult man with HIV who was CMV-seropositive.

A remark on this clone: Additional DNA sequences in this sample encode the identical CDR3. The J gene is TRBJ1-5, the V gene TRBV6-1, with a tentative D call TRBD1 (6 bases). Per the germline V gene, CDR1 is MNHNS and CDR2 is SASEGT. V gave up 2 bases and J gave up 6 bases, with 14 bases separating them. The CDR3 has 15 amino acids. The CDR3 spells CASSEPGGRGQPQHF. DNA for the CDR3: TGTGCCAGCAGTGAACCGGGGGGGCGGGGTCAGCCCCAGCATTTT.

The rearrangement links TRBV18 to TRBJ1-1, with D possibly being TRBD1 (5 bases). The germline CDR1 and CDR2 sequences are KGHSH and LQKENI. CDR3 length: 15 amino acids. V lost 0 bases and J 2 bases, leaving 10 bases between the germline ends. CDR3 sequence: CASSPPQGFNTEAFF. In nucleotides, the CDR3 is TGTGCCAGCTCACCACCGCAGGGATTCAACACTGAAGCTTTCTTT.

The genes are TRBV2 and TRBJ1-5; TRBD1 aligns across 7 bases. The V gene's germline CDR1 is SNHLY and CDR2 FYNNEI. Germline trimming cut 7 bases from V and 5 bases from J; bases unmatched to any gene: 5. This CDR3 contains 13 residues. For the CDR3, the DNA is TGTGCCAGCAAAGGACAGGAGTATCAGCCCCAGCATTTT. Translation gives CASKGQEYQPQHF.

This chain uses TRBV5-1 with TRBJ2-2; D unresolved. Trimming pared 3 bases from V and 1 base from J, leaving 10 bases between. Germline assignment: CDR1 SGHRS and CDR2 YFSETQ. CDR3 size: 15 residues. The CDR3 nucleotides are TGCGCCAGCAGCTCCCGGTCGGGGAACACCGGGGAGCTGTTTTTT. Protein sequence: CASSSRSGNTGELFF.

In its sample, this clone was seen once. CDR3 coding DNA: TGTGCCAGCAAGGGGTCGGCGAACACCGGGGAGCTGTTTTTT. It yields the protein CASKGSANTGELFF. This chain connects TRBV6-4 to TRBJ2-2, with D perhaps matching TRBD1 (5 bases). CDR1 and CDR2 from the germline V gene are MRHNA and SNTAGT. This CDR3 has 14 residues. V was shortened by 7 bases and J by 0 bases, with 9 bases between the two germline ends.

The chain recombines TRBV19 with TRBJ2-1; no firm D call. The CDR3 is made up of 15 amino acids. CDR1 is LNHDA and CDR2 is SQIVND in the germline V gene (reference sequence). Trimming removed 7 bases from V and 5 bases from J, with 18 bases in between. The CDR3, as DNA: TGTGCCAGTACCCCGAAGGGTGGGGTCCACAATGAGCAGTTCTTC. It is translated as CASTPKGGVHNEQFF.

Ten or more counts support this clone. The gene calls are TRBV2 and TRBJ1-4; TRBD1 matches 8 bases. The J segment lost 8 bases and the V segment lost 4 bases, leaving 3 bases of the junction unmatched. Germline V CDR1 and CDR2: SNHLY, FYNNEI. The CDR3 has 13 residues. The CDR3 DNA reads as TGTGCCAGCAGTGGGGACAGGCTCGAAAAACTGTTTTTT. It yields the protein CASSGDRLEKLFF. Full variable domain (remainder filled in from reference TRBV2 and TRBJ1-4): EPEVTQTPSHQVTQMGQEVILRCVPISNHLYFYWYRQILGQKVEFLVSFYNNEISEKSEIFDDQFSVERPDGSNFTLKIRSTKLEDSAMYFCASSGDRLEKLFFGSGTQLSVL.

This chain links TRBV4-2 with TRBJ1-5; 12 nucleotides line up with TRBD1. V gave up 0 bases and J gave up 1 base; unmatched junction bases: 4. Germline CDR1 reads LGHNA; CDR2 reads YNFKEQ. The CDR3 runs 18 residues. The CDR3 region has the DNA TGTGCCAGCAGCCAAGAAGGGACAGGGGGCGCGAGCAATCAGCCCCAGCATTTT. As protein: CASSQEGTGGASNQPQHF.

The CDR3 spells CASSLQGKAGNTIYF. CDR3 nucleotide sequence: TGTGCCAGCAGCCTACAGGGGAAGGCTGGAAACACCATATATTTT. The V gene is TRBV2, the J gene TRBJ1-3; TRBD1 aligns across 7 bases. V dropped 6 bases and J dropped 2; count of bases not matched to a gene: 7. CDR3 length: 15 amino acids. Germline lookup yields CDR1 SNHLY and CDR2 FYNNEI.

The sample holds a few counts of this clone. This sequence joins TRBV27 and TRBJ1-5; perhaps TRBD1 as D (6 bases). Germline V lookup: CDR1 MNHEY, CDR2 SMNVEV (reference sequence). Trimming removed 3 bases from V and 4 bases from J, with 22 bases in between. The CDR3 length is 18 residues. CDR3 sequence reads: CASSLSGVGTGRNQPQHF. CDR3 nucleotide sequence: TGTGCCAGCAGTTTGTCAGGAGTCGGTACAGGGAGGAATCAGCCCCAGCATTTT.

The CDR3 nucleotides are TGTGCCAGTACCCCCATGGGACAGGTAGATCAGCCCCAGCATTTT. It translates to CASTPMGQVDQPQHF. The chain has TRBV19 and TRBJ1-5; TRBD1 matches 8 bases. J gave up 5 bases and V 7 bases, and 10 bases lay outside the gene matches. Germline V gene sequence: CDR1 LNHDA, CDR2 SQIVND (reference sequence). The CDR3 is 15 residues long.

The gene calls are TRBV15 and TRBJ1-2; maybe TRBD1 (5 bases). Germline V gene data show CDR1 as LNHNV and CDR2 as YYDKDF (reference sequence). With 4 bases removed from V and 7 bases from J, the gap between germline ends came to 19 bases. This CDR3 is built from 15 residues. The chain's CDR3 is CATSTQGPQPTGYTF. The CDR3 bases are TGTGCCACCAGCACCCAGGGACCCCAGCCCACTGGCTACACCTTC. Full variable domain (missing parts from reference TRBV15 and TRBJ1-2): DAMVIQNPRYQVTQFGKPVTLSCSQTLNHNVMYWYQQKSSQAPKLLFHYYDKDFNNEADTPDNFQSRRPNTSFCFLDIRSPGLGDTAMYLCATSTQGPQPTGYTFGSGTRLTVV.